This TCR beta chain appears in the sequencing data of a study of metastatic and nonmetastatic thyroid tumors. V was clipped by 5 bases and J by 7 bases, with 17 bases between them. From germline, CDR1 is SGHTA and CDR2 FQGNSA. The CDR3 extends over 15 amino acids. TCRdb re-clonotyped the PCR reads through MiXCR. This sample has 75,000 to 95,000 clones, with about an eighth found just once. Ahead of thyroid surgery, no patient had received treatment of any kind. The receptor's source is a female donor with papillary thyroid cancer or a benign thyroid nodule (not recorded which). Some clones in this sample may be carry-over from other donors' samples. The sequenced sample was blood. The chain joins TRBV7-2 to TRBJ2-2; D remains ambiguous. The CDR3 DNA is TGTGCCAGCAGCCCTCGAGGTCAAGGCGGCGGGGAGCTGTTTTTT. This encodes CASSPRGQGGGELFF. Based on the CDR3 plus reference TRBV7-2 and TRBJ2-2, the full variable domain is GAGVSQSPSNKVTEKGKDVELRCDPISGHTALYWYRQSLGQGLEFLIYFQGNSAPDKSGLPSDRFSAERTGGSVSTLTIQRTQQEDSAVYLCASSPRGQGGGELFFGEGSRLTVL.